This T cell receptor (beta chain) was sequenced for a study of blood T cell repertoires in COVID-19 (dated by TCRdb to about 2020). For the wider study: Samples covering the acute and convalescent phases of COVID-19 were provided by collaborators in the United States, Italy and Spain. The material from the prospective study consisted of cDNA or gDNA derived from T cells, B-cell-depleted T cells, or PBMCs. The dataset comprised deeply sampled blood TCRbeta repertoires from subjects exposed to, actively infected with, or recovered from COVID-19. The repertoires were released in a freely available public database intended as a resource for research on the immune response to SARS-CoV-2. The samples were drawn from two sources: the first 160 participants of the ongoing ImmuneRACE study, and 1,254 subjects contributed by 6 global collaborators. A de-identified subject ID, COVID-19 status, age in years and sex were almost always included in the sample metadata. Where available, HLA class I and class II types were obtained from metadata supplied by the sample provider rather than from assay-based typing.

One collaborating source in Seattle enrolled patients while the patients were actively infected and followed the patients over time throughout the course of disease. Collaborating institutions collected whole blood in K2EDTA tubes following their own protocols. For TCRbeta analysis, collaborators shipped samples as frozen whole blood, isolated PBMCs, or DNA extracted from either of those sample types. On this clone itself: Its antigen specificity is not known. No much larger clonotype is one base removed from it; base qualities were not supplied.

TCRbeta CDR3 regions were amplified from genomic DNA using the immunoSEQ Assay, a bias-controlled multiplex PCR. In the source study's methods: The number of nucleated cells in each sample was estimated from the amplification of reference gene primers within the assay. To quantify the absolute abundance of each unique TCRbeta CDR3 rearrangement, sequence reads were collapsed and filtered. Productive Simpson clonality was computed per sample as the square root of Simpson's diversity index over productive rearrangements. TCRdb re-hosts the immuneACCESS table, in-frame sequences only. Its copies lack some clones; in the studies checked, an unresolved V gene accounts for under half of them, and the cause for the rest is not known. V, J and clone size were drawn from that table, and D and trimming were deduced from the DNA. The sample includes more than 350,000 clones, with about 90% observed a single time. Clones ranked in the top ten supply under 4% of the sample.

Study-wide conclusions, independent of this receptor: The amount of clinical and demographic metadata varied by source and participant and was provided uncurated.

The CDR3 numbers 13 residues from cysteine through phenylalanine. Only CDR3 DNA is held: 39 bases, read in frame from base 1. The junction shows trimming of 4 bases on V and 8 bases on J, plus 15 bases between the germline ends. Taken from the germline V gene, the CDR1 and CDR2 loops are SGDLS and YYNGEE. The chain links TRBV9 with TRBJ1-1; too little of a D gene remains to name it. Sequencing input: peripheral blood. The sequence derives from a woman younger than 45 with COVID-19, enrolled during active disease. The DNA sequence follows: TGTGCCAGCAGCCCCGCGTTGAGAACGGAAGCTTTCTTT. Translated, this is CASSPALRTEAFF.